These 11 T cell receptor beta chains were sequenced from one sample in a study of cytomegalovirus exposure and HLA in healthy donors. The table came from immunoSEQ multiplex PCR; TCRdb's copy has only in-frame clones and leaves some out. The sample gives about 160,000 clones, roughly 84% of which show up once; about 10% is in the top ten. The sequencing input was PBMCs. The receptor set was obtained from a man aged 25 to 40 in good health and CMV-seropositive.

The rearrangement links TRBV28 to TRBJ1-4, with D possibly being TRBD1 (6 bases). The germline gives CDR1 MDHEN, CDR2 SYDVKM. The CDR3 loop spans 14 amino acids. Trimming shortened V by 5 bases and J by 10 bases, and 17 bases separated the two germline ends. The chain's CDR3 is CASSPGTPTGKLFF. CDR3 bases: TGTGCCAGCAGTCCGGGGACGCCGACAGGAAAACTGTTTTTT.

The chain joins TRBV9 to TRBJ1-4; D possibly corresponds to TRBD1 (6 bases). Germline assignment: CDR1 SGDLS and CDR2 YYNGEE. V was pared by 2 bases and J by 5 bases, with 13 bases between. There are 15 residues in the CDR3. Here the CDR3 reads CASSVGTLENEKLFF. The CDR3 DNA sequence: TGTGCCAGCAGCGTGGGGACATTAGAGAATGAAAAACTGTTTTTT.

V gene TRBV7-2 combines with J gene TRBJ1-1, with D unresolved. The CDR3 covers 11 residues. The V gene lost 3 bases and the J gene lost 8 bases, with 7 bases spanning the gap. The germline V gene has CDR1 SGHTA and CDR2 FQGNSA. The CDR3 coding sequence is TGTGCCAGCAGCTTTGGGAGCGAAGCTTTCTTT. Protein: CASSFGSEAFF. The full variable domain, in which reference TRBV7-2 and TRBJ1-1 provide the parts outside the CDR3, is GAGVSQSPSNKVTEKGKDVELRCDPISGHTALYWYRQSLGQGLEFLIYFQGNSAPDKSGLPSDRFSAERTGGSVSTLTIQRTQQEDSAVYLCASSFGSEAFFGQGTRLTVV.

CDR3 sequence (DNA): TGTGCCAGCAGTAGGGGGGAGGGTGCAGATACGCAGTATTTT. Translation gives CASSRGEGADTQYF. The rearrangement joins TRBV2 to TRBJ2-3, with D possibly TRBD2 on 7 matching bases. This CDR3 has 14 residues. Trimming took off 5 bases at V and 4 bases at J, with 13 bases between the two ends. The germline V gene has CDR1 SNHLY and CDR2 FYNNEI.

The CDR3 DNA reads as TGTGCCAGCAGCTTGTGGTCGGGGTACGAGCAGTACTTC. Translating it yields CASSLWSGYEQYF. V and J are TRBV5-5 and TRBJ2-7, with a tentative D call TRBD2 (5 bases). The germline V and J ends were trimmed by 1 base and 4 bases, with 9 bases remaining between them. The CDR3 is 13 amino acids. CDR1 and CDR2 (germline): SGHKS, YYEKEE (reference sequence).

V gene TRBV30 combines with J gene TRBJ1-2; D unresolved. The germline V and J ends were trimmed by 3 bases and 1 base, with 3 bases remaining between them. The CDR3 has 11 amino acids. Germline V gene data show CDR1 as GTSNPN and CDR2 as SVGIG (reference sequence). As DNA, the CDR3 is TGTGCCTGGAGCAGTAACTATGGCTACACCTTC. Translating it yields CAWSSNYGYTF.

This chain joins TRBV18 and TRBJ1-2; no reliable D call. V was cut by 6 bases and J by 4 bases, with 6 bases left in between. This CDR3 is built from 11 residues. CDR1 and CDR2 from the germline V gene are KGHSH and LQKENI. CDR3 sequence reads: CASSLSYGYTF. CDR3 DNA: TGTGCCAGCTCCCTTTCCTATGGCTACACCTTC. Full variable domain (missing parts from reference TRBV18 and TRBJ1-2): NAGVMQNPRHLVRRRGQEARLRCSPMKGHSHVYWYRQLPEEGLKFMVYLQKENIIDESGMPKERFSAEFPKEGPSILRIQQVVRGDSAAYFCASSLSYGYTFGSGTRLTVV.

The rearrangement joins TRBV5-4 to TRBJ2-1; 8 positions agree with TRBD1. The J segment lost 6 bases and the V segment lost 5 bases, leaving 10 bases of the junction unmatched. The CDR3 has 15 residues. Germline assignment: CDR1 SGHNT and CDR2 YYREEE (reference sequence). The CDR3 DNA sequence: TGTGCCAGCAGGCCCCCAGGGGGCGCGGGCAATGAGCAGTTCTTC. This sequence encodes CASRPPGGAGNEQFF.

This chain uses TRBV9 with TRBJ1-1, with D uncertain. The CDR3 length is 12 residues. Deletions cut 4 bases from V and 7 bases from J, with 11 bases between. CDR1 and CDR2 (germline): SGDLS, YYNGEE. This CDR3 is CASSPLTGEAFF. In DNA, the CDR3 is TGTGCCAGCAGCCCCTTGACTGGTGAAGCTTTCTTT.

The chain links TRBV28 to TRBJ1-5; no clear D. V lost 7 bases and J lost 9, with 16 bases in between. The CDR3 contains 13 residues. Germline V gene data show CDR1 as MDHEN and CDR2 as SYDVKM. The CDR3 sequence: CASTSLGLGPQHF. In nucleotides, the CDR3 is TGTGCCAGCACCTCCTTGGGCTTAGGGCCCCAGCATTTT.

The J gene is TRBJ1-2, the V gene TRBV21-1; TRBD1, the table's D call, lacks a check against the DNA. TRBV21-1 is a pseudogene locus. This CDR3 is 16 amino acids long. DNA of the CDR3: TGTGCCAGCAGCAAAGCGCTTTTGGGCGCTGGCTATGGCTACACCTTC. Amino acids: CASSKALLGAGYGYTF.